This T cell receptor (beta chain) was profiled in a study of blood T cell repertoires in COVID-19. Study-level information: T cells, B-cell-depleted T cells, or PBMCs supplied cDNA or gDNA.

The CDR3 length is 11 residues. V was pared by 6 bases and J by 4 bases, with 6 bases between. Germline V gene lookup returns CDR1 MNHEY and CDR2 SVGAGI. How the authors handled the data: By means of reference gene primer amplification, nucleated cell counts were estimated. Clones were sequenced by immunoSEQ multiplex PCR, and TCRdb holds only the in-frame ones, with some missing. V and J calls and clone size are given by that table; D and trimming were obtained from the DNA. In the table there are 7,500 to 10,000 clones, roughly 72% of which are singletons. The sequenced sample consisted of peripheral blood. The sequence derives from a human donor in a cohort sampled during active COVID-19. J is TRBJ1-1 and V is TRBV6-5; D unclear. Written as DNA, the CDR3 is TGTGCCAGCAGGAGCTTCACTGAAGCTTTCTTT. As protein: CASRSFTEAFF.